This TCR beta chain was captured in a study of regulatory T cells in long-lasting Graves disease (dated by TCRdb to the early 2020s). Study-wide context: Antithyroid drugs had been taken for less than 3 months by newly diagnosed Graves' disease patients. TCR sequencing covered around 13 persistent and approximately 20 newly diagnosed Graves' disease patients, some 33 samples in total. The study was registered as a clinical trial and conducted in China. Persistent Graves' disease patients were compared with newly diagnosed Graves' disease patients by peripheral blood TCR sequencing and RNA sequencing.

Its CDR3 holds 13 amino acids, cysteine through phenylalanine. Only CDR3 DNA remains: 39 bases, in frame from the first base. Taken from the germline V gene (reference sequence), the CDR1 and CDR2 loops are DFQATT and SNEGSKA. Deletion took 4 bases off V and 1 base off J, with a span of 11 bases between the germline ends. Library preparation was by multiplex PCR. Sequencing instrument: Illumina HiSeq 4000. To build TCR beta libraries, CDR3 regions were amplified by Arm-PCR using iRepertoire HTBI primers. Before sequencing, the PCR products underwent gel purification. On the study's bioinformatics: Across samples, around 62 TRBV and 14 TRBJ segments were identified and used for gene usage analysis of CDR3 amino acid clonotypes. COPE and FqMerger were used to merge the filtered high-quality paired reads into contigs. BLAST was used to align contigs to IMGT TRBV, TRBD and TRBJ reference genes, and CDR3 was defined according to IMGT. Any clonotype with a frequency above 0.1% was counted as a highly expanded clone. Shannon entropy served as the measure of repertoire diversity, while the Gini coefficient captured V-J evenness. Public clonotypes were defined as clonotypes shared by more than one individual. TCRdb reran the public reads through fastp at Q25 and MiXCR, keeping productive beta chains. Entries are consolidated by CDR3 protein sequence, retaining the most common genes and DNA. These V and J calls derive from TCRdb rather than the authors' analysis. The sample table holds a few hundred thousand distinct CDR3 sequences, of which 11% to 15% were seen once. The top ten constitute around a sixth of the sample.

This clonotype has a count of ten or more. It has no known antigen specificity. No per-base quality is available; no much larger clone lies one base away. Sample time point, as interpreted from the label and publication: newly diagnosed GD, antithyroid drugs for less than 3 months. For both TCR sequencing and RNA sequencing, RNA was extracted from PBMCs using TRIzol. The diagnosis of Graves' disease was made according to American Thyroid Association guidelines. Patients for the study were recruited at an endocrinology department in Xi'an, China. Each patient gave about 8.1 milliliters of peripheral blood, collected in an EDTA anticoagulant tube. Ficoll Paque Plus density gradient separation was used to isolate PBMCs, and no additional T cell sorting was done. An Agilent 2100 Bioanalyzer and agarose gel were used to check RNA quality, while a NanoDrop 2000 measured RNA concentration. Results and caveats for the whole study, not just this receptor: More public clonotypes were shared among persistent patients (fewer than 3,000) than among newly diagnosed patients (just under 1,000). The study examined only peripheral blood because the primary lesion, thyroid tissue, could not be accessed. The small sample size was acknowledged by the authors as a limitation that may reduce accuracy. Compared with newly diagnosed patients, persistent Graves' disease patients had lower TCR Shannon entropy and fewer highly expanded clones, which suggests clonal expansion. TRBV28, TRBJ1-2 and TRBJ2-5 were preferentially used in persistent disease, while TRBV20-1 and TRBJ2-1 were favored in newly diagnosed disease. Only the TCR beta chain was sequenced and analyzed.

The same data also contributed to another study, on T cells in Graves' hyperthyroidism and ophthalmopathy. The second study, in turn, reports: Stable Graves' hyperthyroidism was defined as the absence of progression to ophthalmopathy over 18 months of follow-up. Hyperthyroidism patients were newly diagnosed, had a disease duration of under 2 months, and were aged 18 to 65 years. Any patient with an uncontrolled infection, another autoimmune disease, pregnancy or lactation was excluded. Diagnoses were established on the basis of clinical symptoms, serum thyroxine and TRAb, thyroid ultrasound, and orbital computed tomography. For the first round of RT-PCR on the TCR CDR3, the HTBI primer set was used together with the Qiagen OneStep RT-PCR kit. Most expanded thyroid clonotypes (frequency above 0.001) were also detected in blood, suggesting blood repertoires may reflect thyroid immune responses. In cross-validation, a model built on a 13 V-J signature told ophthalmopathy apart from stable hyperthyroidism with 87.88% sensitivity and roughly 81% specificity, and in testing the same model reached 80%/75%. In validation, progression to ophthalmopathy was predicted by the model with nearly 71% sensitivity and 72% to 85% specificity, a median of about 6.8 months before onset. TCR V-J signatures able to tell the groups apart were searched for in a discovery cohort of about a hundred patients, of whom under 45 had Graves' ophthalmopathy and roughly 59 had stable Graves' hyperthyroidism. Whether ophthalmopathy could be predicted prospectively was tested in an independent validation cohort made up of under 20 hyperthyroidism patients plus 17 patients who later progressed to ophthalmopathy. The 100 discovery patients were divided at random into training and test sets in a 7:3 ratio. Thyroid tissue and blood T-cell repertoires from six Graves' hyperthyroidism patients were also compared in the study. Once sampling was done, hyperthyroidism patients were given methimazole at a starting dose of 30 mg daily, whereas ophthalmopathy patients were given high-dose intravenous methylprednisolone. Libraries were constructed in a second round of multiplex PCR, after which size selection and purification were carried out. Libraries were sequenced paired-end with 100 bp reads on an Illumina HiSeq2000. SOAPnuke was used to process the raw data, removing reads that contained adapters or uncalled bases, had a mean Phred below 15, or lacked an exact match to the constant primer or identifier. High-quality paired reads were merged using COPE v1.2.5, and each unique nucleotide sequence was defined as a clonotype. MiTCR v1.1 was used to align clonotypes to the IMGT TRBV, TRBD and TRBJ reference segments. The analysis included only V-J combinations with a frequency above 0.0001, which together covered 99% to 99.2% of the repertoires. A TCS score was defined as the ratio between F50 (clonal expansion) and ExV (chaos), using BLOSUM62-based TCRdist between CDR3 peptides within each V-J. Welch's t-statistics and random forest reduced several hundred V-J features to 10 to 15, which were used in a naive Bayes classifier (R e1071). Sample size was not statistically predetermined, and investigators were not blinded to group allocation. The paper reports TCR Vbeta CDR3 sequencing of over 120 peripheral blood samples: under 45 ophthalmopathy, fewer than 80 hyperthyroidism and 17 progressor patients.

The rearranged chain carries TRBV20-1 and TRBJ2-7; TRBD2 is a weak D gene call, 6 bases matching. Sequenced here: peripheral blood mononuclear cells (PBMCs), sampled at new diagnosis, from a patient treated with antithyroid drugs. The receptor was isolated from a woman aged 50 to 60 with Graves disease. Donor details come from another sample of the same person, matched by shared clones. The DNA sequence is as follows: TGCAGTGCTAAGCGGGCCGGATCCTACGAGCAGTACTTC. Its translation reads: CSAKRAGSYEQYF.